Listed below are T cell receptor beta chains from one sample, sequenced in a study of glioma-infiltrating T cells after dendritic cell vaccination. The method was immunoSEQ multiplex PCR; TCRdb's version includes in-frame clones alone and lacks a portion of them. The sample has tens of thousands of clones; more than 75% are singletons. This material consisted of blood, taken after dendritic cell vaccination. These receptors all stem from a human donor with glioblastoma. Each CDR3 is given with its conserved first and last residue. The order of the fields is D gene, clone size, V gene, J gene, CDR3 protein, CDR3 DNA. A D gene is named only where the DNA matches it firmly. Size is stated for part of the rows, as once, few or many counts, or as a class when the clone is expanded.

D gene: TRBD2
clone size: once
V gene: TRBV29-1
J gene: TRBJ2-7
CDR3 protein: CSGTGLAGDDEQYF
CDR3 DNA: TGCAGCGGTACAGGACTAGCGGGAGACGACGAGCAGTACTTC

D gene: TRBD1
clone size: -
V gene: TRBV6-6
J gene: TRBJ1-4
CDR3 protein: CASRPTGAGEKLFF
CDR3 DNA: TGTGCCAGCAGACCTACAGGGGCAGGTGAAAAACTGTTTTTT

D gene: -
clone size: few
V gene: TRBV7-9
J gene: TRBJ2-7
CDR3 protein: CASSLTGEGEQYF
CDR3 DNA: TGTGCCAGCAGCTTAACGGGTGAAGGTGAGCAGTACTTC

D gene: -
clone size: -
V gene: TRBV29-1
J gene: TRBJ1-3
CDR3 protein: CSVEDLAGAEF
CDR3 DNA: TGCAGCGTTGAAGATCTCGCAGGGGCGGAATTT

D gene: TRBD1
clone size: -
V gene: TRBV7-9
J gene: TRBJ2-7
CDR3 protein: CASSLVPGGGSYEQYF
CDR3 DNA: TGTGCCAGCAGCTTAGTTCCAGGGGGTGGCTCCTACGAGCAGTACTTC

D gene: -
clone size: -
V gene: TRBV2
J gene: TRBJ1-4
CDR3 protein: CASSDRGSYEKLFF
CDR3 DNA: TGTGCCAGCAGTGACAGGGGCAGCTATGAAAAACTGTTTTTT

D gene: -
clone size: -
V gene: TRBV7-9
J gene: TRBJ1-1
CDR3 protein: CASSPAARWVFEAFF
CDR3 DNA: TGTGCCAGCAGCCCAGCGGCCAGGTGGGTTTTTGAAGCTTTCTTT

D gene: TRBD2
clone size: once
V gene: TRBV10-2
J gene: TRBJ2-1
CDR3 protein: CASSESGGGAYNEQFF
CDR3 DNA: TGCGCCAGCAGTGAGTCGGGCGGGGGGGCCTACAATGAGCAGTTCTTC

D gene: TRBD2
clone size: -
V gene: TRBV29-1
J gene: TRBJ2-5
CDR3 protein: CSVLAGGETQYF
CDR3 DNA: TGCAGCGTTCTAGCGGGAGGTGAGACCCAGTACTTC

D gene: TRBD1
clone size: -
V gene: TRBV5-1
J gene: TRBJ1-2
CDR3 protein: CASSFTGGDGYTF
CDR3 DNA: TGCGCCAGCAGCTTCACAGGGGGCGATGGCTACACCTTC

D gene: TRBD1
clone size: -
V gene: TRBV7-9
J gene: TRBJ1-2
CDR3 protein: CASSFFDRGGGYTF
CDR3 DNA: TGTGCCAGCAGCTTCTTTGACAGGGGTGGCGGCTACACCTTC

D gene: TRBD1
clone size: -
V gene: TRBV2
J gene: TRBJ2-5
CDR3 protein: CASSPGQQGEQYF
CDR3 DNA: TGTGCCAGCAGTCCGGGACAGCAAGGAGAGCAGTACTTC

D gene: TRBD2
clone size: once
V gene: TRBV18
J gene: TRBJ2-4
CDR3 protein: CASSPGGLDANIQYF
CDR3 DNA: TGTGCCAGCTCACCCGGGGGACTAGATGCAAACATTCAGTACTTC

D gene: TRBD2
clone size: -
V gene: TRBV14
J gene: TRBJ2-3
CDR3 protein: CASSLSIAGRSDTQYF
CDR3 DNA: TGTGCCAGCAGCCTTTCCATAGCGGGACGGTCAGATACGCAGTATTTT

D gene: -
clone size: -
V gene: TRBV5-5
J gene: TRBJ2-7
CDR3 protein: CASSLDPVEPYEQYF
CDR3 DNA: TGTGCCAGCAGCTTGGACCCTGTCGAGCCCTACGAGCAGTACTTC

D gene: -
clone size: -
V gene: TRBV11-3
J gene: TRBJ2-4
CDR3 protein: CASSLAWGTTKNIQYF
CDR3 DNA: TGTGCCAGCAGCTTAGCTTGGGGCACCACCAAAAACATTCAGTACTTC

D gene: -
clone size: -
V gene: TRBV10-3
J gene: TRBJ1-5
CDR3 protein: CAISESWGGNQPQHF
CDR3 DNA: TGTGCCATCAGTGAGTCTTGGGGGGGCAATCAGCCCCAGCATTTT

D gene: TRBD2
clone size: -
V gene: TRBV7-6
J gene: TRBJ2-5
CDR3 protein: CASSPSTRSGSRETQYF
CDR3 DNA: TGTGCCAGCAGCCCCTCGACGCGTAGCGGGAGTAGGGAGACCCAGTACTTC

D gene: TRBD1
clone size: -
V gene: TRBV19
J gene: TRBJ1-1
CDR3 protein: CASSIGQGYTEAFF
CDR3 DNA: TGTGCCAGTAGTATAGGACAGGGCTACACTGAAGCTTTCTTT

D gene: TRBD1
clone size: once
V gene: TRBV11-3
J gene: TRBJ2-1
CDR3 protein: CASSSTGTNEQFF
CDR3 DNA: TGTGCCAGCAGCTCGACAGGGACCAATGAGCAGTTCTTC

D gene: TRBD1
clone size: -
V gene: TRBV29-1
J gene: TRBJ2-1
CDR3 protein: CSVQGQGINEQFF
CDR3 DNA: TGCAGCGTCCAAGGACAGGGGATCAATGAGCAGTTCTTC

D gene: TRBD2
clone size: -
V gene: TRBV7-6
J gene: TRBJ2-5
CDR3 protein: CASRTRTSGYQETQYF
CDR3 DNA: TGTGCCAGCAGGACTAGGACTAGCGGGTACCAAGAGACCCAGTACTTC

D gene: -
clone size: -
V gene: TRBV7-8
J gene: TRBJ1-5
CDR3 protein: CASSPSRGNQPQHF
CDR3 DNA: TGTGCCAGCAGCCCGAGCAGGGGTAATCAGCCCCAGCATTTT

D gene: TRBD2
clone size: -
V gene: TRBV5-4
J gene: TRBJ2-5
CDR3 protein: CASTDILLAGEETQYF
CDR3 DNA: TGTGCCAGCACCGATATCCTACTAGCGGGAGAAGAGACCCAGTACTTC

D gene: TRBD2
clone size: -
V gene: TRBV5-1
J gene: TRBJ2-2
CDR3 protein: CASSLPAGVTGELFF
CDR3 DNA: TGCGCCAGCAGCTTACCAGCGGGGGTGACCGGGGAGCTGTTTTTT

D gene: TRBD2
clone size: -
V gene: TRBV9
J gene: TRBJ2-7
CDR3 protein: CASSVSGRHEQYF
CDR3 DNA: TGTGCCAGCAGCGTAAGCGGGAGGCACGAGCAGTACTTC

D gene: TRBD1
clone size: -
V gene: TRBV11-3
J gene: TRBJ2-5
CDR3 protein: CASSSRDSQETQYF
CDR3 DNA: TGTGCCAGCAGCAGCAGGGACAGCCAAGAGACCCAGTACTTC

D gene: -
clone size: -
V gene: TRBV5-4
J gene: TRBJ1-1
CDR3 protein: CASSLESGSGAFF
CDR3 DNA: TGTGCCAGCAGCTTGGAATCCGGGAGTGGAGCTTTCTTT

D gene: TRBD1
clone size: -
V gene: TRBV9
J gene: TRBJ1-1
CDR3 protein: CASSVEGTVNTEAFF
CDR3 DNA: TGTGCCAGCAGCGTAGAAGGGACAGTTAACACTGAAGCTTTCTTT